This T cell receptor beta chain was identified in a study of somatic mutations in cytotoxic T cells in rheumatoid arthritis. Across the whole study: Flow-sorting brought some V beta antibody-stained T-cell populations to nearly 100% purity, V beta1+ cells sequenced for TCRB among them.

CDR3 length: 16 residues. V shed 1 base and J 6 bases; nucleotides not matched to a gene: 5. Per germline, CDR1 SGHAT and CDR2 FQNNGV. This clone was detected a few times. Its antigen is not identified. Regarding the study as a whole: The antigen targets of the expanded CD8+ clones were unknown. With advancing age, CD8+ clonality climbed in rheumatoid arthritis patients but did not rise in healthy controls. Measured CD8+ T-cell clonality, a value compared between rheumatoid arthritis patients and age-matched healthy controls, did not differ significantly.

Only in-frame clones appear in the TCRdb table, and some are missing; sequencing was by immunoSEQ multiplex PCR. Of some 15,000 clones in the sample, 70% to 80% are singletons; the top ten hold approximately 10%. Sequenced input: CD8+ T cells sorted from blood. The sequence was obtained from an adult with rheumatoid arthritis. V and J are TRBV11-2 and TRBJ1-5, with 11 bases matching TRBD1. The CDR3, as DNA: TGTGCCAGCAGCTTAGGGCGGACAGGGGGCTCTCAGCCCCAGCATTTT. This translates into CASSLGRTGGSQPQHF.